These T cell receptor beta chains were read from a single sample in a study of T cell responses to AZD1222 COVID-19 vaccine. The protocol was immunoSEQ multiplex PCR, while the TCRdb copy is restricted to in-frame clones and leaves out a portion. The data show about 120,000 clones, 86% seen once. Sequenced material: peripheral blood, taken 28 days after the second AZD1222 dose. All receptors come from an adult who received the AZD1222 COVID-19 vaccine. CDR3s include the opening cysteine and the closing phenylalanine or tryptophan. The D gene is left open where the match is weak. Clone size is not always given. Where it is, it says once, few, many or a class for expanded clones.

size	V	D	J	DNA	CDR3
NA	TRBV28	NA	TRBJ1-1	TGTGCCAGCAGTCCCCACGCCGAGGGGAACACTGAAGCTTTCTTT	CASSPHAEGNTEAFF
NA	TRBV2	TRBD2	TRBJ2-3	TGTGCCAGCAGAGGATTAGAGCGGGGGAGGATCACAGATACGCAGTATTTT	CASRGLERGRITDTQYF
NA	TRBV25-1	TRBD1	TRBJ2-7	TGTGCCAGCAGTGGGGGGACAGGGAGCTCCTACGAGCAGTACTTC	CASSGGTGSSYEQYF
once	TRBV7-9	TRBD1	TRBJ1-2	TGTGCCAGCAGCTTAGTAACACAGGGGAGGGATGGCTACACCTTC	CASSLVTQGRDGYTF
NA	TRBV3-1/TRBV3-2	TRBD1	TRBJ1-2	TGTGCCAGCAGCCCCCCAGACAGGGGACCCTATGGCTACACCTTC	CASSPPDRGPYGYTF
NA	TRBV30	TRBD1	TRBJ2-7	TGTGCCCTAAGGACAGGGGTGATAGGCGAGCAGTACTTC	CALRTGVIGEQYF
NA	TRBV7-2	NA	TRBJ1-5	TGTGCCAGCAGCTCAAGACCCGAGGGCGATCAGCCCCAGCATTTT	CASSSRPEGDQPQHF
NA	TRBV6-5	NA	TRBJ1-2	TGTGCCAGCAGGGTAACTCGCGGGGAAGCTGGCTACACCTTC	CASRVTRGEAGYTF
few	TRBV10-3	NA	TRBJ2-5	TGTGCCATCAGTGAACGAGGGTGGGAGACCCAGTACTTC	CAISERGWETQYF
NA	TRBV28	NA	TRBJ1-5	TGTGCCAGCAGTCTCCTGAATCAGCCCCAGCATTTT	CASSLLNQPQHF
NA	TRBV12-3/TRBV12-4	TRBD1	TRBJ1-2	TGTGCCAGCAGCAGGGGACAGGGCTATGGCTACACCTTC	CASSRGQGYGYTF
NA	TRBV2	NA	TRBJ1-5	TGTGCCAGCTCCTGGGGGGGGGCCAATCAGCCCCAGCATTTT	CASSWGGANQPQHF
NA	TRBV27	TRBD1	TRBJ1-5	TGTGCCAGCAGGGAACAGGGGGAGGTTCAGCCCCAGCATTTT	CASREQGEVQPQHF
once	TRBV5-1	NA	TRBJ2-2	TGCGCCAGCAGCTTGGGGGCGGCGAACACCGGGGAGCTGTTTTTT	CASSLGAANTGELFF
NA	TRBV29-1	NA	TRBJ2-3	TGCAGCGTTCATACAGGGACAGATACGCAGTATTTT	CSVHTGTDTQYF
once	TRBV4-1	NA	TRBJ1-1	TGCGCCAGCAGCCAAGCGGACACGAACACTGAAGCTTTCTTT	CASSQADTNTEAFF